This T cell receptor beta chain was sequenced during a study of blood T cell repertoires in COVID-19. Trimming stripped 1 base from V and 8 bases from J, with 11 bases between. The CDR3 length is 13 residues. Germline V gene sequence: CDR1 PRHDT, CDR2 FYEKMQ (reference sequence). Per the authors' pipeline: Quantification of nucleated cells was approximated via reference gene primer amplification. Sequenced by immunoSEQ multiplex PCR; TCRdb stores in-frame clones only, minus some. V, J and clone size are taken as reported in that table, and D and trimming were inferred from the DNA itself. This sample carries roughly 130,000 clones, approximately 80% of them seen once, and the ten largest clones take over 9%.

Source material: peripheral blood. This TCR was sampled from a woman aged 55-69 years with acute or convalescent COVID-19. The chain has TRBV13 and TRBJ1-1; D is unclear. CDR3 sequence reads: CASSLVYGTEAFF. CDR3 coding DNA: TGTGCCAGCAGCTTAGTTTATGGCACCGAAGCTTTCTTT.